This T cell receptor beta chain stems from a study of T cells in Graves' hyperthyroidism and ophthalmopathy. Regions amplified from RNA transcripts were the TCR beta CDR3 regions. HTBI primers were used for first-round RT-PCR of the TCR CDR3. TCRdb called the multiplex PCR reads again in MiXCR, with one record for every CDR3 protein. Among around 580,000 distinct CDR3 sequences, 46% were seen once, and the ten largest hold approximately 7.5%. Germline lookup yields CDR1 MNHNS and CDR2 SASEGT. CDR3 size: 13 residues. Deletions cut 0 bases from V and 6 bases from J, with 8 bases between. The patients, who ranged from 18 to 65 in age, presented with newly diagnosed hyperthyroidism lasting under 2 months.

The specimen sequenced was peripheral blood or thyroid tissue (not recorded which). The clonotype was recovered from a woman aged 18-35 years with Graves' hyperthyroidism. This chain uses TRBV6-1 with TRBJ1-2; D call uncertain. The CDR3 spells CASSEAGRDGYTF. The CDR3 DNA is TGTGCCAGCAGTGAAGCGGGGAGGGATGGCTACACCTTC.